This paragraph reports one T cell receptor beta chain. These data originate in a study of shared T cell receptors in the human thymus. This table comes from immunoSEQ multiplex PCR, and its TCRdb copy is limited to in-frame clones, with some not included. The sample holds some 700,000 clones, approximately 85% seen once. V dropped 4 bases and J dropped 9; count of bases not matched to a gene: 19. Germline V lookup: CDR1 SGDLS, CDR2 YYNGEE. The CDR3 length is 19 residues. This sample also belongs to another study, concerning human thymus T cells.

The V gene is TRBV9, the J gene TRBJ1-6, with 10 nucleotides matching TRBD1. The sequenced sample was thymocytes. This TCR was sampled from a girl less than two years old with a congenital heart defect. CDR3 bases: TGTGCCAGCAGCCCCTCTCTCCCCGCGGGACAGGGGTTCGTTTCACCCCTCCACTTT. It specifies CASSPSLPAGQGFVSPLHF.